This entry is about one T cell receptor beta chain. Its antigen remains unidentified. The CDR3 runs 15 residues. The sample is drawn from a study of CXCR3-negative and CXCR3-positive naive CD8 T cells. At the level of the study: Around 130 million TRB reads were obtained overall (about 1.5 +/- 0.3 million per library).

Study-level points and caveats: The naive subsets expressed comparable surface CD5, and the authors inferred TCR strength from TRB CDR3 properties. Hydrophobicity was higher for TRB CDR3s found in CXCR3-positive naive cells than in CXCR3-negative naive cells. Cryopreserved PBMCs had partly decreased CXCR3 expression; fresh PBMCs were used in most assays.

Naive CD8+ T cells had a CD45RO-CCR7+CD27+CD95- phenotype. The TRB cDNA libraries were prepared by 5' RACE with UMI labels. Following a re-call of the 5' RACE reads, TCRdb has one entry per CDR3 protein and lacks DNA. Recorded for this sample: approximately 59,000 distinct CDR3 sequences. The sample consisted of naive CXCR3+ CD8+ T cells from blood. The subset is: CD45RO-CCR7+CD27+CD95- naive CD8+ T cells expressing CXCR3 (TNR3+). This TCR derives from a human donor in good health. Some clones in this sample may be carry-over from other donors' samples. The chain joins TRBV12-3 or TRBV12-4 to TRBJ1-1; there is no DNA to check the TCRdb D call of TRBD1. CDR3 loop: CASSSGGGMNTEAFF.